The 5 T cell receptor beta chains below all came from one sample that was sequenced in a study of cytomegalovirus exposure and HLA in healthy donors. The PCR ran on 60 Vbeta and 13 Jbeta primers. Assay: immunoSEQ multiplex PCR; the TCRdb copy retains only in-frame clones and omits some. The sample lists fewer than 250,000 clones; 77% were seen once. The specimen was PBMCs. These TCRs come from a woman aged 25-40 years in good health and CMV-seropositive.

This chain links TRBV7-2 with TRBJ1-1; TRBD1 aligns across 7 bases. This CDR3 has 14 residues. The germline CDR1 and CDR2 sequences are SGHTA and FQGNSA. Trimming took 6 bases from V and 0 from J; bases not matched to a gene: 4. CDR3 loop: CASRVDRVNTEAFF. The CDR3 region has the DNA TGTGCCAGCAGAGTCGACAGGGTGAACACTGAAGCTTTCTTT.

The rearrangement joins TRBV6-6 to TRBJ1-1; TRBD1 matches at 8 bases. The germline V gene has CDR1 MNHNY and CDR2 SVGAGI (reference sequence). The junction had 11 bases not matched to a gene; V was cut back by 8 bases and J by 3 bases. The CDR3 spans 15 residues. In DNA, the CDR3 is TGTGCCAGCGGGACCAGGGGGCGCGTCGACACTGAAGCTTTCTTT. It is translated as CASGTRGRVDTEAFF.

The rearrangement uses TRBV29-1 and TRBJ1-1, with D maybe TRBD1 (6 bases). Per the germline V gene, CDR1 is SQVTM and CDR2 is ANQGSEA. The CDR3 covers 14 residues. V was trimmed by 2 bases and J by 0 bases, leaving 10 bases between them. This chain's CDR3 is CSVEPDSMNTEAFF. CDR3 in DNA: TGCAGCGTTGAACCGGACAGCATGAACACTGAAGCTTTCTTT.

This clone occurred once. The DNA for the CDR3 is TGTGCCAGCAGTTTAGCGGCAGGGTCGGGTTACGAGCAGTACTTC. Its protein product is CASSLAAGSGYEQYF. V and J are TRBV28 and TRBJ2-7, with D possibly being TRBD1 (5 bases). The V end was cut by 2 bases, the J end by 4 bases, with 15 bases between. This CDR3 contains 15 residues. CDR1 and CDR2 from the germline V gene are MDHEN and SYDVKM.

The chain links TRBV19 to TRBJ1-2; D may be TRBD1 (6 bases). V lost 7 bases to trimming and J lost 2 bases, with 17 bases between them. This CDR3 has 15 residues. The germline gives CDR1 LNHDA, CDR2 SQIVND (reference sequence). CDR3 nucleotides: TGTGCCAGTACTGACCGGGCAGGGGCCAACTATGGCTACACCTTC. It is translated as CASTDRAGANYGYTF.